This TCR beta chain comes out of a study of blood T cell repertoires in COVID-19. About the study: Italy, Spain and the United States were the sources of the convalescent and acute COVID-19 samples. From T cells, B-cell-depleted T cells, or PBMCs came the material, which was cDNA or gDNA.

Original analysis: Reference gene primer amplification gave nucleated cell count estimates. Only in-frame clones appear in the TCRdb table, and some are missing; sequencing was by immunoSEQ multiplex PCR. V and J calls and clone size are those listed in that table; D and trimming were worked out from the DNA. The data show 150,000 to 200,000 clones, about 86% seen once. Germline V gene lookup returns CDR1 SQVTM and CDR2 ANQGSEA. Deletions cut 5 bases from V and 0 bases from J, with 11 bases between. The CDR3 is 14 residues long. The receptor was isolated from a man aged 45-60 years with active or convalescent COVID-19. The sequenced material came from peripheral blood. The J gene is TRBJ1-5, the V gene TRBV29-1; D gene unclear. The CDR3 sequence: CSVTESYSNQPQHF. CDR3 DNA sequence: TGCAGCGTTACCGAGAGCTATAGCAATCAGCCCCAGCATTTT. The whole variable domain, remainder taken from reference TRBV29-1 and TRBJ1-5, is SAVISQKPSRDICQRGTSLTIQCQVDSQVTMMFWYRQQPGQSLTLIATANQGSEATYESGFVIDKFPISRPNLTFSTLTVSNMSPEDSSIYLCSVTESYSNQPQHFGDGTRLSIL.